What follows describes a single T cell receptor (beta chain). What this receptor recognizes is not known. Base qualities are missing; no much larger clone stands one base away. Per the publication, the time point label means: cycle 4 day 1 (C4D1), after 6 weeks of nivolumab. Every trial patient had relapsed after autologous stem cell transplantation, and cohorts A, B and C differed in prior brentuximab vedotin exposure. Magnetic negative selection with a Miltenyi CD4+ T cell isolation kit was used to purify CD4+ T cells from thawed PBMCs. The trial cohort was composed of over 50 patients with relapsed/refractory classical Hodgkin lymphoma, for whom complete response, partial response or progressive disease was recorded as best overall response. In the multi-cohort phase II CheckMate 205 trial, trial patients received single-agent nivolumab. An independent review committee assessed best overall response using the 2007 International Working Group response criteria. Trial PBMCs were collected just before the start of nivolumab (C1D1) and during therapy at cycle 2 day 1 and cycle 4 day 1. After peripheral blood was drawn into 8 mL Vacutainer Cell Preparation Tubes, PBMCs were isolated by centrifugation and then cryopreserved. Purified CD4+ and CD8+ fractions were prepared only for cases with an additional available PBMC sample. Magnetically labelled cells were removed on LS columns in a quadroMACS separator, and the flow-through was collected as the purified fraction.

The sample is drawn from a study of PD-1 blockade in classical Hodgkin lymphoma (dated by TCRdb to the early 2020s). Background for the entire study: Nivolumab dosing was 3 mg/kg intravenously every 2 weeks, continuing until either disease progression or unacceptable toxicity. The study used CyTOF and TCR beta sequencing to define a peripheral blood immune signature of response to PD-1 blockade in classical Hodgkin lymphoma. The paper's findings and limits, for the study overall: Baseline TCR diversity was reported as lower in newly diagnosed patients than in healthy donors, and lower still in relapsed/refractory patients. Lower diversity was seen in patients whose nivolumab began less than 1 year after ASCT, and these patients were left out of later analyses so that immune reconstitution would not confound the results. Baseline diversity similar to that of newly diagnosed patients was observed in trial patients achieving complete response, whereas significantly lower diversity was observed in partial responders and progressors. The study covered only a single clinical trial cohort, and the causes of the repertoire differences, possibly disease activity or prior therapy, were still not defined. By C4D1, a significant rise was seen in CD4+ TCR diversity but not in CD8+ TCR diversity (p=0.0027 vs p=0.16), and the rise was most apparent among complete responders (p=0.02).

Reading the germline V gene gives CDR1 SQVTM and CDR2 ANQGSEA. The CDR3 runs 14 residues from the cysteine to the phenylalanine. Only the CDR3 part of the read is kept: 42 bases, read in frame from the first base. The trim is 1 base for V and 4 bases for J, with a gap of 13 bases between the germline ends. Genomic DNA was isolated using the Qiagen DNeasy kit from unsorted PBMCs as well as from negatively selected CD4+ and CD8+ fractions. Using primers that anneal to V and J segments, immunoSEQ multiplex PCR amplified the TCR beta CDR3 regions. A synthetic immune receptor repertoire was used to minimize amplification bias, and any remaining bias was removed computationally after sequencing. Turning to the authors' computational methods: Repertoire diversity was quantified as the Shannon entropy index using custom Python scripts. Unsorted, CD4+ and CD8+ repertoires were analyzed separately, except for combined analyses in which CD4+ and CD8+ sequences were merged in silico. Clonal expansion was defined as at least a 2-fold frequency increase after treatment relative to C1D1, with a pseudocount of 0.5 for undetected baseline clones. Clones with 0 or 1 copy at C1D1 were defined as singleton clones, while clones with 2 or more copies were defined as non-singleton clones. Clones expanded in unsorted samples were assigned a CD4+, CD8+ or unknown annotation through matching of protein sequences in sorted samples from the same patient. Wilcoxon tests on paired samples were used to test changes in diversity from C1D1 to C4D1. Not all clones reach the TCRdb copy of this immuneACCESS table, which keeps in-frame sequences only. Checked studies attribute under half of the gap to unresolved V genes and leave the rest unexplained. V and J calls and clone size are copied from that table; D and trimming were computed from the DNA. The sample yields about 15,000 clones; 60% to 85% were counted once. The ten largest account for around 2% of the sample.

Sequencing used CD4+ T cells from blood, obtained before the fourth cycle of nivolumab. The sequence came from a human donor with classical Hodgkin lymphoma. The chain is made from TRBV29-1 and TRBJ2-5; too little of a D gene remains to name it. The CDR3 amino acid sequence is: CSVEAGPGRETQYF. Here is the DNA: TGCAGCGTTGAAGCTGGACCCGGTAGAGAGACCCAGTACTTC.